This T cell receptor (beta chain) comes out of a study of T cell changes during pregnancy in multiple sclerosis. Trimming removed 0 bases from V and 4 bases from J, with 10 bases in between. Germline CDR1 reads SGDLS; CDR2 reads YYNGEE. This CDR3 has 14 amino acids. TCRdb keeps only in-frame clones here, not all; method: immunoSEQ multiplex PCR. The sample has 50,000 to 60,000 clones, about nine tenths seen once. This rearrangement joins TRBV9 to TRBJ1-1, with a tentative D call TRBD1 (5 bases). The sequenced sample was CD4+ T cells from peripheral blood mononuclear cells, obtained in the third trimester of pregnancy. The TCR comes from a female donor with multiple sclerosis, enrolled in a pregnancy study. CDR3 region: CASSVEPGGTEAFF. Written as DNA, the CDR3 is TGTGCCAGCAGCGTAGAACCCGGGGGCACTGAAGCTTTCTTT.